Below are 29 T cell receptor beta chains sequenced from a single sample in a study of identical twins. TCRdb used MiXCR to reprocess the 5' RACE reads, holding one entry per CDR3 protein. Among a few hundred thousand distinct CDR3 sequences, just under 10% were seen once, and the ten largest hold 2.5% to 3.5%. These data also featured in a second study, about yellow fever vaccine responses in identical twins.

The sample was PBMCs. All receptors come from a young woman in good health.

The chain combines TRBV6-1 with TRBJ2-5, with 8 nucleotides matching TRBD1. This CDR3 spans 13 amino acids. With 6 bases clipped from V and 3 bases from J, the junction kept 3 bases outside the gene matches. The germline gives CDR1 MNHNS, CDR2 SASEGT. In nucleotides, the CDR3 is TGTGCCAGCAGGGAGACAGGGGAAGAGACCCAGTACTTC. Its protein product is CASRETGEETQYF.

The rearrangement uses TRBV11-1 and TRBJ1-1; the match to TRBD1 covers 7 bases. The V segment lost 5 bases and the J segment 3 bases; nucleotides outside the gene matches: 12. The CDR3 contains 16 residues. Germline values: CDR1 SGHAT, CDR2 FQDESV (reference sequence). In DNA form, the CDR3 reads TGTGCCAGCAGCCTTACCGCCCCCAGGGGGGACACTGAAGCTTTCTTT. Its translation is CASSLTAPRGDTEAFF.

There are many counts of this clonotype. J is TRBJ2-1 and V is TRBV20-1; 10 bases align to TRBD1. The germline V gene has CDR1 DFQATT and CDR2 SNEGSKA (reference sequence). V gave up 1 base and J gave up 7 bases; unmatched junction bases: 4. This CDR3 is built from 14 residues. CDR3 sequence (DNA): TGCAGTGCTAGAGGGGACAGGGGCACAAATGAGCAGTTCTTC. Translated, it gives CSARGDRGTNEQFF.

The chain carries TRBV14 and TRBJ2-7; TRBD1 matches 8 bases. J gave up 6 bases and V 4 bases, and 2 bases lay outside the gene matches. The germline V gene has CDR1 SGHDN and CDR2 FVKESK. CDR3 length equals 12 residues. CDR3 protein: CASSPTGVEQYF. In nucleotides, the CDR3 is TGTGCCAGCAGCCCGACAGGGGTCGAGCAGTACTTC.

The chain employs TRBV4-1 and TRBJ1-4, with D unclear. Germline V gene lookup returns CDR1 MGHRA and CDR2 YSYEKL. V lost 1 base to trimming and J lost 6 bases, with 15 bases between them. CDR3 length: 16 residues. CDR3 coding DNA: TGCGCCAGCAGCCAAGGACGGGGTTCAGAGCATGAAAAACTGTTTTTT. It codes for CASSQGRGSEHEKLFF.

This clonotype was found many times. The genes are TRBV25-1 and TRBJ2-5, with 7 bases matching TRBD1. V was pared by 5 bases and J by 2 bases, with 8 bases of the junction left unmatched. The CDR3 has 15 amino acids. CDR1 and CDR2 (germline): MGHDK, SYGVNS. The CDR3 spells CASSQQGMRQETQYF. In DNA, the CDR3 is TGTGCCAGCAGTCAACAGGGGATGAGGCAAGAGACCCAGTACTTC.

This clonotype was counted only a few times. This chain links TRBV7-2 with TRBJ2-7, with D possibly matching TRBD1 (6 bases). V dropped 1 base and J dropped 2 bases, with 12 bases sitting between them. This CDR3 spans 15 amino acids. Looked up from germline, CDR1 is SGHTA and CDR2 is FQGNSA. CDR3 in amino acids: CASSLGGQVAYEQYF. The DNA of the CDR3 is TGTGCCAGCAGCTTAGGGGGGCAGGTCGCCTACGAGCAGTACTTC.

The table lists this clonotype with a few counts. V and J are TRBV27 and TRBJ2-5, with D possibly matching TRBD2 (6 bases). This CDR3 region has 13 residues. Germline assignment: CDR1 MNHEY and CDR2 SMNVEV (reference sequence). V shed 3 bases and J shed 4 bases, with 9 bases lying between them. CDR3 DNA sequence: TGTGCCAGCAGTTTTCTGCGGGGAGAGACCCAGTACTTC. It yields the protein CASSFLRGETQYF.

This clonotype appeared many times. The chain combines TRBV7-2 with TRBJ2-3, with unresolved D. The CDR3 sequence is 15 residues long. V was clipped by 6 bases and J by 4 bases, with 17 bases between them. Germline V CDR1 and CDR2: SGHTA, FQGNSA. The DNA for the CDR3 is TGTGCCAGCAGACCGGCCGCGAGCGCATCAGATACGCAGTATTTT. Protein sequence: CASRPAASASDTQYF.

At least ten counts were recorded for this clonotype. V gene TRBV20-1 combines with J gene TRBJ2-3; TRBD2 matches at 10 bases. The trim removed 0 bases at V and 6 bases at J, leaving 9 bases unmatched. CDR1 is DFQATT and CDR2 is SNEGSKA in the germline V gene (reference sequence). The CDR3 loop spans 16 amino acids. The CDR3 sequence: CSARDPLAGDSDTQYF. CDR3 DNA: TGCAGTGCTAGAGATCCCCTAGCGGGAGATTCTGATACGCAGTATTTT.

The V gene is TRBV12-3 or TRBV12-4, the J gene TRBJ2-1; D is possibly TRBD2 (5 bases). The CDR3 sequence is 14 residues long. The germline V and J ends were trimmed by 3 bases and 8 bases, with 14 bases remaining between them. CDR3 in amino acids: CASSLVGAGDEQFF. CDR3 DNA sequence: TGTGCCAGCAGTTTGGTGGGAGCAGGAGATGAGCAGTTCTTC.

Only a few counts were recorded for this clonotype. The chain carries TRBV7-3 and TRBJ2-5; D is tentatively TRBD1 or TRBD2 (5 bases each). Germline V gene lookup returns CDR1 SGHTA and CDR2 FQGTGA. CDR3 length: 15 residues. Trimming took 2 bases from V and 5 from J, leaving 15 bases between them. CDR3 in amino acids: CASSLRGRFEETQYF. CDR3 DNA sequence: TGTGCCAGCAGCTTACGGGGCCGATTCGAGGAGACCCAGTACTTC. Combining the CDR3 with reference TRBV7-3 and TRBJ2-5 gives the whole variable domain GAGVSQTPSNKVTEKGKYVELRCDPISGHTALYWYRQSLGQGPEFLIYFQGTGAADDSGLPNDRFFAVRPEGSVSTLKIQRTERGDSAVYLCASSLRGRFEETQYFGPGTRLLVL.

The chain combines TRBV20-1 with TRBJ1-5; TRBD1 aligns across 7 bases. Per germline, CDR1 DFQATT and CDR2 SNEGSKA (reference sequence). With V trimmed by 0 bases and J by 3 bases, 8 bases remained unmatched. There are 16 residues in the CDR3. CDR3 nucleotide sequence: TGCAGTGCTAGAGATTTCAGACAGGGCGACAATCAGCCCCAGCATTTT. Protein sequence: CSARDFRQGDNQPQHF.

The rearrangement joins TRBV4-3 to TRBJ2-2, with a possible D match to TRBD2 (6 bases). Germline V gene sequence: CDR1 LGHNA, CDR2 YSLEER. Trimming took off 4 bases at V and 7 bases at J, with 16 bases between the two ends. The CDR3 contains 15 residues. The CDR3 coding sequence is TGCGCCAGCAGCCCCCGCGGGGTAGATGTCGGGGAGCTGTTTTTT. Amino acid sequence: CASSPRGVDVGELFF.

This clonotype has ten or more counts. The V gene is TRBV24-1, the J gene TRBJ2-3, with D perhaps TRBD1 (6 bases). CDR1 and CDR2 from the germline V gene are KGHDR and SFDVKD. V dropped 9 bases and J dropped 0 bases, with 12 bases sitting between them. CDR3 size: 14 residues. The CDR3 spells CATATDRSTDTQYF. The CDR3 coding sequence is TGTGCCACCGCCACAGACAGGAGCACAGATACGCAGTATTTT.

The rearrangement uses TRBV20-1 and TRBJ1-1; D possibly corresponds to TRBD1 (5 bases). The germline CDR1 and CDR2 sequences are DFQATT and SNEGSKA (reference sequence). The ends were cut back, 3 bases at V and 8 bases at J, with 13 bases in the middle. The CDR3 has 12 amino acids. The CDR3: CSARETEREAFF. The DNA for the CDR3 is TGCAGTGCTAGGGAGACAGAACGCGAAGCTTTCTTT.

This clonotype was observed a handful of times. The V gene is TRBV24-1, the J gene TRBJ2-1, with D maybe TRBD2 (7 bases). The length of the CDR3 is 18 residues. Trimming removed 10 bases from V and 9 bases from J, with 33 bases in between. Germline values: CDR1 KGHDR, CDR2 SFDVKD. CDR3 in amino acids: CATALGGGLNAIISEQFF. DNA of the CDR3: TGTGCCACGGCACTAGGGGGAGGGCTTAATGCAATAATATCTGAGCAGTTCTTC.

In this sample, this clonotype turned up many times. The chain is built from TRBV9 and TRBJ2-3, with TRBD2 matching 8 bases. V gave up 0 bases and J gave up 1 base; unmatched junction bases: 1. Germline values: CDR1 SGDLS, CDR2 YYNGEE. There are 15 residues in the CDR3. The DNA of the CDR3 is TGTGCCAGCAGCGTAGCCGGGAGGGGCACAGATACGCAGTATTTT. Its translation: CASSVAGRGTDTQYF.

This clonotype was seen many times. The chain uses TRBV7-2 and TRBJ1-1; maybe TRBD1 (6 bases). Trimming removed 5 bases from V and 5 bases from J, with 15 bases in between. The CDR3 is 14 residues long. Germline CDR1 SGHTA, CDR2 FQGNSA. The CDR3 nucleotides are TGTGCCAGCAGCCGGGACATATCGGAAACTGAAGCTTTCTTT. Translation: CASSRDISETEAFF.

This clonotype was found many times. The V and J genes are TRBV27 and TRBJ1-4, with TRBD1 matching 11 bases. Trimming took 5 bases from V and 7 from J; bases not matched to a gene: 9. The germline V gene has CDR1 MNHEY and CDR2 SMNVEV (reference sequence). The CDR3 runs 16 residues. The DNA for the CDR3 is TGTGCCAGCAGTGGGACAGGGGGAAGTGCAGGTGAAAAACTGTTTTTT. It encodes CASSGTGGSAGEKLFF.

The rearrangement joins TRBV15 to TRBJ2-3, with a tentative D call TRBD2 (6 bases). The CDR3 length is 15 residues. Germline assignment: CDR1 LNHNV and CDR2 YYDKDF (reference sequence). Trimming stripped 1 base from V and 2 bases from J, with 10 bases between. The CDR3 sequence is CATSRVGGVTDTQYF. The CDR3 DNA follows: TGTGCCACCAGCAGAGTCGGCGGGGTCACAGATACGCAGTATTTT.

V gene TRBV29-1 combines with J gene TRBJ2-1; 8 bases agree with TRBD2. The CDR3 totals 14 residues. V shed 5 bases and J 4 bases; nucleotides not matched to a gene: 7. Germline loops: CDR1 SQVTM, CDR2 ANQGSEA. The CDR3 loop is CSVSGTRGYNEQFF. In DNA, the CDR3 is TGCAGCGTTTCCGGGACTAGGGGGTACAATGAGCAGTTCTTC.

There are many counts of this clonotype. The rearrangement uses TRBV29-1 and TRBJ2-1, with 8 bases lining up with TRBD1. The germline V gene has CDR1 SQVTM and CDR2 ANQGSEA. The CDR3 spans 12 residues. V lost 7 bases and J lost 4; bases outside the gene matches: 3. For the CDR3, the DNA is TGCAGCGCTGGACAGGGTTACAATGAGCAGTTCTTC. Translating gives CSAGQGYNEQFF.

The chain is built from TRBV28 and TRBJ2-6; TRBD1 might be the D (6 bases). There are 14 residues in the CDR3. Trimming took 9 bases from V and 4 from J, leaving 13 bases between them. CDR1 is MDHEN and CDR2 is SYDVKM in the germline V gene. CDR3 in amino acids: CASRPGTGANVLTF. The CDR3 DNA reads TGTGCCAGTCGCCCCGGGACAGGGGCCAACGTCCTGACTTTC.

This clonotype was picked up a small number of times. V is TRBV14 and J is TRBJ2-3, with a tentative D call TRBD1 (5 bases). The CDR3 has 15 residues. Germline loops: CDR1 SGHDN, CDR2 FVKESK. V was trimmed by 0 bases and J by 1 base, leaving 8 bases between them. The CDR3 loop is CASSQDTGRTDTQYF. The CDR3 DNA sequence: TGTGCCAGCAGCCAAGATACAGGACGCACAGATACGCAGTATTTT.

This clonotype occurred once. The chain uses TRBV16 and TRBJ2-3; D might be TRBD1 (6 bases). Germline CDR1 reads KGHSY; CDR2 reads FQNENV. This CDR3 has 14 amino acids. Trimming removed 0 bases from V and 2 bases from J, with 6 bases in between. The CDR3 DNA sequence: TGTGCCAGCAGCCAATCGGGGGCCACAGATACGCAGTATTTT. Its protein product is CASSQSGATDTQYF.

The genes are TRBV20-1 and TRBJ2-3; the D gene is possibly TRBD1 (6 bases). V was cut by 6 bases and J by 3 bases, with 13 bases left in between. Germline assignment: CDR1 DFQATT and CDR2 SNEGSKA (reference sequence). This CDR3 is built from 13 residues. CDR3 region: CSARWGTTDTQYF. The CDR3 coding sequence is TGCAGTGCCCGATGGGGGACAACAGATACGCAGTATTTT.

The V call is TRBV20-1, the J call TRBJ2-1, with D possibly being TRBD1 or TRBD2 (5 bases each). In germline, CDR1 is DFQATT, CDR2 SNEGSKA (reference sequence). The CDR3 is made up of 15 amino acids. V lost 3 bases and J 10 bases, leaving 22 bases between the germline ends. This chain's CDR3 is CSASSDKATGREQFF. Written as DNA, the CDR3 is TGCAGTGCTAGCTCCGACAAGGCAACGGGGCGGGAGCAGTTCTTC.

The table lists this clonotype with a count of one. CDR3: CASSPSFNQPQHF. As DNA, the CDR3 is TGTGCCAGCAGCCCTAGCTTTAATCAGCCCCAGCATTTT. This chain joins TRBV11-2 and TRBJ1-5; D remains unclear. Germline CDR1 is SGHAT and CDR2 is FQNNGV. This CDR3 is built from 13 residues. Trimming left V 5 bases short and J 4 bases short, with 9 bases between.